Shown below are 21 T cell receptor beta chains from a single sample sequenced in a study of control samples from healthy donors and cancer patients. TCRdb keeps only in-frame clones here, not all; method: immunoSEQ multiplex PCR. The sample carries 12,000 to 15,000 clones, about 72% recorded once. Material: formalin-fixed, paraffin-embedded tissue. The receptors were sampled from a female donor with lung cancer.

The chain couples TRBV30 to TRBJ2-3; 8 bases are shared with TRBD2. Germline V lookup: CDR1 GTSNPN, CDR2 SVGIG (reference sequence). There are 13 residues in the CDR3. With 5 bases clipped from V and 5 bases from J, the junction kept 6 bases outside the gene matches. CDR3: CAWLAGRQDTQYF. CDR3 bases: TGTGCCTGGTTAGCGGGACGTCAAGATACGCAGTATTTT. Based on the CDR3 plus reference TRBV30 and TRBJ2-3, the full variable domain is SQTIHQWPATLVQPVGSPLSLECTVEGTSNPNLYWYRQAAGRGLQLLFYSVGIGQISSEVPQNLSASRPQDRQFILSSKKLLLSDSGFYLCAWLAGRQDTQYFGPGTRLTVL.

The V call is TRBV5-6, the J call TRBJ2-7; 8 bases agree with TRBD1. V dropped 1 base and J dropped 2; count of bases not matched to a gene: 5. The length of the CDR3 is 15 residues. Germline CDR1 is SGHDT and CDR2 is YYEEEE. The CDR3 loop is CASSLLGTGTYEQYF. As DNA, the CDR3 is TGTGCCAGCAGCTTGTTGGGGACAGGAACCTACGAGCAGTACTTC.

The rearrangement uses TRBV4-3 and TRBJ1-1, with 7 positions matching TRBD1. The CDR3 is 15 residues long. Trimming took 4 bases from V and 2 from J; bases not matched to a gene: 7. Germline CDR1 LGHNA, CDR2 YSLEER. The CDR3 coding sequence is TGCGCCAGCAGCCCCCGACAGGGACCCAACACTGAAGCTTTCTTT. It translates to CASSPRQGPNTEAFF.

The V call is TRBV7-2, the J call TRBJ2-3, with TRBD2 matching 7 bases. Germline-derived CDR1 and CDR2 are SGHTA and FQGNSA. V shed 1 base and J 4 bases; nucleotides not matched to a gene: 17. The CDR3 totals 19 residues. CDR3 amino acids: CASSLGEGFTAGEADTQYF. CDR3 sequence (DNA): TGTGCCAGCAGCTTAGGCGAAGGTTTTACGGCGGGGGAGGCAGATACGCAGTATTTT.

V and J are TRBV18 and TRBJ2-1, with TRBD2 identical over 9 bases. V was pared by 4 bases and J by 14 bases, with 12 bases of the junction left unmatched. Germline CDR1 reads KGHSH; CDR2 reads LQKENI. This CDR3 comprises 14 residues. The CDR3 DNA reads TGTGCCAGCTCACAGTCTAGCGGGGCTCCAGGGGAGTTCTTC. This translates into CASSQSSGAPGEFF.

This clone has only one observation. The rearrangement joins TRBV2 to TRBJ1-1; a possible D gene is TRBD1 (6 bases). The CDR3 contains 16 residues. Trimming removed 3 bases at V and 3 bases at J, with 17 bases between. Germline V gene lookup returns CDR1 SNHLY and CDR2 FYNNEI. CDR3 protein: CASSEGGGRHHTEAFF. CDR3 DNA: TGTGCCAGCAGTGAGGGAGGGGGGCGACACCACACTGAAGCTTTCTTT.

This sequence joins TRBV9 and TRBJ2-3, with TRBD1 as a possible D gene (6 bases). This CDR3 has 14 amino acids. V was shortened by 0 bases and J by 1 base, with 6 bases between the two germline ends. The germline gives CDR1 SGDLS, CDR2 YYNGEE. The CDR3 bases are TGTGCCAGCAGCGTAGACAGGGGCACAGATACGCAGTATTTT. Residues: CASSVDRGTDTQYF.

The gene calls are TRBV7-2 and TRBJ2-4, with 11 bases fitting TRBD1. The ends lost 0 bases at V and 9 bases at J; junction bases unmatched: 1. The CDR3 extends over 14 amino acids. The germline gives CDR1 SGHTA, CDR2 FQGNSA. CDR3 nucleotide sequence: TGTGCCAGCAGCTTAGCGGGGACAGGGGGCATTCAGTACTTC. It encodes CASSLAGTGGIQYF. The full variable domain, rest sourced from reference TRBV7-2 and TRBJ2-4, is GAGVSQSPSNKVTEKGKDVELRCDPISGHTALYWYRQSLGQGLEFLIYFQGNSAPDKSGLPSDRFSAERTGGSVSTLTIQRTQQEDSAVYLCASSLAGTGGIQYFGAGTRLSVL.

This chain uses TRBV6-5 with TRBJ2-7; tentative D call: TRBD1 (6 bases). Trimming pared 0 bases from V and 5 bases from J, leaving 14 bases between. In germline, CDR1 is MNHEY, CDR2 SVGAGI. The CDR3 loop spans 15 amino acids. CDR3 in amino acids: CASSYSDRPRDEQYF. CDR3 DNA: TGTGCCAGCAGTTACTCTGACAGGCCTCGGGACGAGCAGTACTTC.

This sequence joins TRBV5-8 and TRBJ2-7, with 9 bases fitting TRBD1. V was pared by 5 bases and J by 6 bases, with 9 bases of the junction left unmatched. The V gene's germline CDR1 is SGHTS and CDR2 YDEGEE. The CDR3 has 14 amino acids. CDR3 in DNA: TGTGCCAGCAGTTTTAAGCTGACAGGGGGCGAGCAGTACTTC. Protein sequence: CASSFKLTGGEQYF.

The chain recombines TRBV30 with TRBJ2-3; the match to TRBD2 covers 7 bases. CDR1 is GTSNPN, CDR2 SVGIG, per germline (reference sequence). After removal of 0 bases from V and 3 bases from J, the junction contained 15 bases not matched to a gene. This CDR3 is built from 18 residues. CDR3 sequence (DNA): TGTGCCTGGAGTGTCCCTCAGGACGCGGGAGCCATAACAGATACGCAGTATTTT. Protein product: CAWSVPQDAGAITDTQYF. The whole variable domain, filled in from reference TRBV30 and TRBJ2-3, reads SQTIHQWPATLVQPVGSPLSLECTVEGTSNPNLYWYRQAAGRGLQLLFYSVGIGQISSEVPQNLSASRPQDRQFILSSKKLLLSDSGFYLCAWSVPQDAGAITDTQYFGPGTRLTVL.

A note on this clone: Other DNA sequences in the same sample also yield this CDR3. The genes are TRBV7-2 and TRBJ1-1; D ambiguous. This CDR3 has 13 residues. Trimming pared 5 bases from V and 3 bases from J, leaving 10 bases between. Germline assignment: CDR1 SGHTA and CDR2 FQGNSA. This CDR3 is CASSPSWDTEAFF. The CDR3, as DNA: TGTGCCAGCAGCCCATCTTGGGACACTGAAGCTTTCTTT.

The genes are TRBV18 and TRBJ2-7, with D perhaps TRBD2 (5 bases). The CDR3 has 15 residues. Deletions cut 3 bases from V and 0 bases from J, with 12 bases between. Germline lookup yields CDR1 KGHSH and CDR2 LQKENI. The CDR3 reads CASSPPGKGSYEQYF. Here the CDR3 DNA reads TGTGCCAGCTCACCTCCGGGGAAGGGCTCCTACGAGCAGTACTTC.

This chain links TRBV4-1 with TRBJ2-1, with D perhaps TRBD2 (5 bases). Germline assignment: CDR1 MGHRA and CDR2 YSYEKL. V gave up 0 bases and J gave up 7 bases, with 7 bases separating them. The CDR3 sequence is 13 residues long. CDR3 sequence (DNA): TGCGCCAGCAGCCAAGATTCGGGGAATGAGCAGTTCTTC. This gives the protein CASSQDSGNEQFF.

The chain is built from TRBV6-6 and TRBJ2-2; D ambiguous. The germline V gene encodes CDR1 MNHNY and CDR2 SVGAGI (reference sequence). V lost 6 bases and J lost 5, with 10 bases in between. The CDR3 sequence is 13 residues long. As DNA, the CDR3 is TGTGCCAGCAGCCCCGAATTAACCGGGGAGCTGTTTTTT. This gives the protein CASSPELTGELFF.

The chain employs TRBV27 and TRBJ1-2, with D tentatively TRBD1 (6 bases). Germline V gene sequence: CDR1 MNHEY, CDR2 SMNVEV (reference sequence). Trimming cost V 5 bases and J 4 bases, with 14 bases left between them. The CDR3 has 14 amino acids. CDR3 in DNA: TGTGCCAGCAGTGGGGGGCAGACCAGCTATGGCTACACCTTC. It is translated as CASSGGQTSYGYTF.

The chain's CDR3 is CASSLAPDTDTQYF. CDR3 in DNA: TGCGCCAGCAGCTTAGCACCCGACACAGATACGCAGTATTTT. The rearrangement links TRBV5-1 to TRBJ2-3; D ambiguous. The CDR3 totals 14 residues. V dropped 2 bases and J dropped 2 bases, with 9 bases sitting between them. Germline V gene sequence: CDR1 SGHRS, CDR2 YFSETQ.

The CDR3 DNA is TGTGCCAGCAGCCAATCACGACAGGATAATCAGCCCCAGCATTTT. Its translation: CASSQSRQDNQPQHF. The genes are TRBV16 and TRBJ1-5, with a possible D match to TRBD1 (6 bases). In germline, CDR1 is KGHSY, CDR2 FQNENV. V lost 0 bases, J lost 4 bases, and 10 bases lay in between. The CDR3 length is 15 residues.

The V gene is TRBV7-9, the J gene TRBJ1-4; maybe TRBD1 (6 bases). CDR3 size: 14 residues. Between the trimmed V and J ends, which lost 0 bases and 8 bases, there was a span of 10 bases. In germline, CDR1 is SEHNR, CDR2 FQNEAQ (reference sequence). DNA of the CDR3: TGTGCCAGCAGCTTAGCAGGGGGTGTCGAAAAACTGTTTTTT. Its translation is CASSLAGGVEKLFF.

This clone is termed medium-sized. The chain carries TRBV5-1 and TRBJ1-1, with 8 bases lining up with TRBD1. The CDR3 totals 14 residues. Germline V gene sequence: CDR1 SGHRS, CDR2 YFSETQ. The junction had 0 bases not matched to a gene; V was cut back by 2 bases and J by 0 bases. The CDR3 nucleotides read TGCGCCAGCAGCTTCAGGGGGCTGAACACTGAAGCTTTCTTT. This encodes CASSFRGLNTEAFF.

This clone has more than one count but fewer than ten. CDR3 nucleotide sequence: TGCGCCAGCAGCTCCTCAAGACTAGACTCATACGAGCAGTACTTC. Its translation is CASSSSRLDSYEQYF. The rearrangement links TRBV5-1 to TRBJ2-7, with D tentatively TRBD2 (6 bases). Germline loops: CDR1 SGHRS, CDR2 YFSETQ. This CDR3 region has 15 residues. Trimming stripped 3 bases from V and 4 bases from J, with 17 bases between.